These T cell receptor beta chains were read from a single sample in a study of cytomegalovirus exposure and HLA in healthy donors. TCRdb's table, derived via immunoSEQ multiplex PCR, lists solely in-frame clones and lacks some. The data show fewer than 200,000 clones, about four fifths seen once. The sample consisted of PBMCs. The receptor set was obtained from a man between 25 and 39 years old in good health and CMV-seronegative. Each CDR3 is given with its conserved first and last residue. D genes are given only for firm matches. The size of a clone is reported for some rows only, either as once, few or many, or as a class for expanded clones.

TRBD2,14,TRBV19,once,TRBJ2-3,TGTGCCACCTCGATTGGGACTAGCCCAGATACGCAGTATTTT,CATSIGTSPDTQYF
.,12,TRBV4-3,.,TRBJ1-1,TGCGCCAGCAGCCAAGGGTGGCAGGAAGCTTTCTTT,CASSQGWQEAFF
.,13,TRBV2,.,TRBJ2-1,TGTGCCAGCAGTGTGGAGTTGCGGAGAGAGCAGTTCTTC,CASSVELRREQFF
.,14,TRBV2,.,TRBJ1-2,TGTGCCAGCACCATGGGGGGGATGGACTATGGCTACACCTTC,CASTMGGMDYGYTF
TRBD2,17,TRBV7-6,.,TRBJ2-1,TGTGCCAGCAGTGTAAGGACTAGCGGGAGCTCCTACAATGAGCAGTTCTTC,CASSVRTSGSSYNEQFF
.,15,TRBV4-1,few,TRBJ1-1,TGCGCCAGCAGCCAAGAAGAGGGGGAGGGCACTGAAGCTTTCTTT,CASSQEEGEGTEAFF
.,14,TRBV5-4,once,TRBJ2-7,TGTGCCAGCAGCTCGATGACCCCGATGAGGGAGCAGTACTTC,CASSSMTPMREQYF
.,14,TRBV5-4,.,TRBJ2-7,TGTGCCAGCAGCTTTCCTGGAGGTTCCTACGAGCAGTACTTC,CASSFPGGSYEQYF
TRBD2,15,TRBV19,.,TRBJ2-1,TGTGCCAGTAGTACCCTAGCGGGAGTCCAAAATGAGCAGTTCTTC,CASSTLAGVQNEQFF
.,15,TRBV27,.,TRBJ1-6,TGTGCCAGCAGTTTATACACCACAACGGGATCACCCCTCCACTTT,CASSLYTTTGSPLHF
TRBD1,17,TRBV5-1,few,TRBJ2-1,TGCGCCAGCAGCTTACCCTCGACAGGGGGCTCCTACAATGAGCAGTTCTTC,CASSLPSTGGSYNEQFF
TRBD1,15,TRBV15,.,TRBJ2-7,TGTGCCACCAGCAGAGATACAGGGGGCCTAGGCGAGCAGTACTTC,CATSRDTGGLGEQYF
.,15,TRBV4-2,.,TRBJ1-2,TGTGCCAGCAGCCAAGATGCAGGGTCGAACTATGGCTACACCTTC,CASSQDAGSNYGYTF
TRBD1,16,TRBV28,.,TRBJ1-2,TGTGCCAGCAGTTCGCCCGGGACAGGGGGCTTAGGTGGCTACACCTTC,CASSSPGTGGLGGYTF
.,16,TRBV6-5,.,TRBJ1-2,TGTGCCAGCAGTTACTCCGGGTCCAGGGTGGGCTATGGCTACACCTTC,CASSYSGSRVGYGYTF
TRBD1,13,TRBV18,.,TRBJ1-2,TGTGCCAGCTCACCCGGGACAGAATATGGCTACACCTTC,CASSPGTEYGYTF
.,13,TRBV4-2,once,TRBJ2-1,TGTGCCAGCACCGCGAATCGATACAATGAGCAGTTCTTC,CASTANRYNEQFF
TRBD1,14,TRBV15,.,TRBJ1-5,TGTGCCACCACTCCACAGGGGGCCTTTCAGCCCCAGCATTTT,CATTPQGAFQPQHF
TRBD2,16,TRBV7-7,.,TRBJ2-3,TGTGCCAGCAGCCTCGGACTAGCGGGAGCCACAGATACGCAGTATTTT,CASSLGLAGATDTQYF
TRBD1,12,TRBV2,.,TRBJ1-3,TGTGCCAGCAGGGTGGGACAGAACACCATATATTTT,CASRVGQNTIYF
TRBD2,17,TRBV14,.,TRBJ2-1,TGTGCCAGCAGCCAAGATCTTAGTTCGAGCGGGGGTAATGAGCAGTTCTTC,CASSQDLSSSGGNEQFF
.,14,TRBV2,once,TRBJ2-1,TGTGCCAGCAGGGAAACAGGGACCTACAATGAGCAGTTCTTC,CASRETGTYNEQFF